The source of this TCR beta chain is a study of identical twins. TCRdb processed the 5' RACE reads anew with MiXCR; each CDR3 protein has one entry. The sample holds about 550,000 distinct CDR3 sequences, around 20% seen once. These data were likewise used in another study, on yellow fever vaccine responses in identical twins. This second report adds: Reported findings indicate that twins' vaccine T cell responses seemed partially convergent, partially personalized.

The TCR comes from a young woman in good health. Sequenced material: CD4+ T cells sorted from blood.

The CDR3 reads CASSLGFFGTETQYF. CDR3 nucleotides: TGTGCCAGCAGCTTAGGGTTTTTTGGTACAGAGACCCAGTACTTC. This sequence joins TRBV7-6 and TRBJ2-5; no clear D gene. From germline, CDR1 is SGHVS and CDR2 FNYEAQ. Between the trimmed V and J ends, which lost 1 base and 4 bases, there was a span of 13 bases. This CDR3 spans 15 amino acids.